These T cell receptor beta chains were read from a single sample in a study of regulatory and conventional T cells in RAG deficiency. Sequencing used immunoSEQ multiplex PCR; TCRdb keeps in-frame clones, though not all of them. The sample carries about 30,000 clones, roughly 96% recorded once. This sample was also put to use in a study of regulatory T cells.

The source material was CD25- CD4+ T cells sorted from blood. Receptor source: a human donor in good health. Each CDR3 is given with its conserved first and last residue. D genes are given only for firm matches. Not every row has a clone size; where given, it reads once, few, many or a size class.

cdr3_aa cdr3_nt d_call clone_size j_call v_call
CAWRTTGTLAGGLYEQFF TGTGCCTGGAGGACGACAGGTACCCTAGCGGGGGGGCTCTATGAGCAGTTCTTC TRBD2 once TRBJ2-1 TRBV30
CASSDIVVDQPQHF TGTGCCAGCAGTGATATAGTGGTGGATCAGCCCCAGCATTTT . . TRBJ1-5 TRBV2
CATSPPYAGGPYEQYF TGTGCCACCAGCCCCCCTTACGCGGGGGGGCCCTACGAGCAGTACTTC TRBD2 . TRBJ2-7 TRBV15
CASSLPTGGRTEAFF TGTGCCAGCAGCTTACCGACAGGGGGGAGAACTGAAGCTTTCTTT TRBD1 . TRBJ1-1 TRBV5-4
CASRSGKQPQHF TGTGCCAGCAGATCCGGGAAGCAGCCCCAGCATTTT . . TRBJ1-5 TRBV6-5
CASSLGGDTQYF TGTGCCAGCAGCCTCGGGGGAGATACGCAGTATTTT . . TRBJ2-3 TRBV11-3
CASSLAGGFPQPQHF TGTGCCAGCAGCTTGGCCGGAGGTTTCCCTCAGCCCCAGCATTTT . . TRBJ1-5 TRBV5-5
CASSFDLANSGNTIYF TGTGCCAGCAGCTTCGATCTAGCCAACTCTGGAAACACCATATATTTT . . TRBJ1-3 TRBV5-6
CASSQRLQGLLTF TGTGCCAGCAGCCAACGATTGCAGGGTCTGCTTACCTTC . . TRBJ1-2 TRBV14
CASSDPGQPTTYGYTF TGTGCCAGCAGTGACCCGGGACAGCCGACCACCTACGGCTACACCTTC TRBD1 . TRBJ1-2 TRBV6-1
CAWTPWGLSYEQYF TGTGCCTGGACCCCCTGGGGGCTTTCCTACGAGCAGTACTTC . . TRBJ2-7 TRBV30
CASSQDGAGQGTDTQYF TGTGCCAGCAGCCAAGATGGTGCGGGACAGGGAACAGATACGCAGTATTTT TRBD1 . TRBJ2-3 TRBV4-2
CASRDGGRGNTEAFF TGTGCCAGCAGGGACGGGGGGCGCGGGAACACTGAAGCTTTCTTT . . TRBJ1-1 TRBV6-6
CASSLGAGVRSDTQYF TGTGCCAGCAGCTTGGGAGCGGGAGTGAGATCGGATACGCAGTATTTT TRBD2 once TRBJ2-3 TRBV5-4
CASSLAGLAGNTGELFF TGTGCCAGCAGCTTAGCAGGGCTAGCGGGGAACACCGGGGAGCTGTTTTTT TRBD2 . TRBJ2-2 TRBV7-9
CASSRTLPSGGKGTGELFF TGCGCCAGCAGTCGCACCCTACCCAGCGGCGGGAAGGGCACCGGGGAGCTGTTTTTT . . TRBJ2-2 TRBV5-1
CASSSLGTGKGYEQYF TGTGCCAGCAGTTCCCTCGGGACAGGGAAAGGTTACGAGCAGTACTTC TRBD1 . TRBJ2-7 TRBV6-5
CASSTDRSQETQYF TGTGCCAGCAGCACCGACAGGTCCCAAGAGACCCAGTACTTC . . TRBJ2-5 TRBV5-4
CASYGGWGGEQYF TGTGCCAGCTACGGAGGGTGGGGTGGCGAGCAGTACTTC . . TRBJ2-7 TRBV2
CASRLGRTSEETQYF TGTGCCAGCCGACTCGGGCGGACTAGTGAGGAGACCCAGTACTTC TRBD2 . TRBJ2-5 TRBV11-2
CASSASTSAWAAEQYF TGTGCCAGTAGTGCATCGACTAGCGCCTGGGCAGCCGAGCAGTACTTC TRBD2 . TRBJ2-7 TRBV19
CASSYASSGGSRNTIYF TGCGCCAGCAGCTACGCGTCGTCAGGGGGCTCTCGAAACACCATATATTTT TRBD1 . TRBJ1-3 TRBV5-1
CAWSGARTSGYYEQYF TGTGCCTGGAGTGGGGCCCGAACTAGCGGATACTACGAGCAGTACTTC TRBD2 once TRBJ2-7 TRBV30
CASSFSGTDHNSPLHF TGCGCCAGCAGCTTTTCCGGGACAGACCATAATTCACCCCTCCACTTT TRBD1 . TRBJ1-6 TRBV5-1
CASSQDPTGAEWDGYTF TGCGCCAGCAGCCAAGATCCGACAGGGGCTGAGTGGGATGGCTACACCTTC TRBD1 . TRBJ1-2 TRBV4-3
CASRSSSGRAGANVLTF TGTGCCAGCAGATCTTCTAGCGGGAGAGCGGGGGCCAACGTCCTGACTTTC TRBD2 . TRBJ2-6 TRBV9
CASSYSGRVTDTQYF TGTGCCAGCAGTTACTCAGGCAGGGTCACAGATACGCAGTATTTT . . TRBJ2-3 TRBV6-5
CASSPNPGALFF TGTGCCAGCAGTCCCAACCCGGGAGCGCTGTTTTTT . . TRBJ2-2 TRBV6-1
CASSTRGGGGALLPNTQYF TGTGCCAGCAGCACAAGAGGTGGCGGGGGGGCTCTTCTACCGAATACGCAGTATTTT TRBD2 . TRBJ2-3 TRBV7-8
CASSFGTGNFYEQYF TGTGCCAGCAGCTTTGGGACAGGTAATTTCTACGAGCAGTACTTC TRBD1 . TRBJ2-7 TRBV7-9
CASSPLSGELNTEAFF TGTGCCAGCTCACCATTGTCGGGTGAACTGAACACTGAAGCTTTCTTT . . TRBJ1-1 TRBV18
CASSFSLAGGPGETQYF TGTGCCAGCAGCTTTTCGCTAGCGGGAGGGCCGGGAGAGACCCAGTACTTC TRBD2 . TRBJ2-5 TRBV5-6
CAWSGQGYSNQPQHF TGTGCCTGGAGCGGACAGGGATATAGCAATCAGCCCCAGCATTTT TRBD1 . TRBJ1-5 TRBV30